Listed below are T cell receptor beta chains from one sample, sequenced in a study of shared clonotypes between healthy human individuals. Sequencing used immunoSEQ multiplex PCR; TCRdb keeps in-frame clones, though not all of them. The data hold about 2,500,000 clones, with about 92% observed a single time. Specimen: naive CD4+ T cells sorted from blood. These receptors originate from a man between 18 and 35 years old in good health. Each CDR3 is given with its conserved first and last residue. Fields, in order: clone size, V gene, D gene, J gene, CDR3 protein, CDR3 DNA. The D gene is left open where the match is weak. The size field is filled for only some rows; it gives once, few, many or a size class.

.	TRBV18	TRBD1	TRBJ1-5	CASSQQGVNQPQHF	TGTGCCAGCTCACAACAGGGGGTAAATCAGCCCCAGCATTTT
.	TRBV9	.	TRBJ1-2	CASSVANYGYTF	TGTGCCAGCAGCGTTGCCAACTATGGCTACACCTTC
.	TRBV6-5	.	TRBJ2-1	CASSYSLARNNEQFF	TGTGCCAGCAGTTACTCGCTAGCTCGGAACAATGAGCAGTTCTTC
.	TRBV30	.	TRBJ2-7	CAWSVGGPYEQYF	TGTGCCTGGAGTGTGGGGGGTCCCTACGAGCAGTACTTC
.	TRBV10-3	TRBD2	TRBJ2-7	CAISRTSGRYEQYF	TGTGCCATCAGCCGGACTAGCGGGAGGTACGAGCAGTACTTC
.	TRBV27	.	TRBJ1-4	CASSSLGGKADEKLFF	TGTGCCAGCAGTTCCCTAGGTGGGAAGGCTGATGAAAAACTGTTTTTT
.	TRBV5-6	.	TRBJ1-1	CASSFNGGSATEAFF	TGTGCCAGCAGCTTCAATGGGGGGTCTGCTACTGAAGCTTTCTTT
.	TRBV5-1	.	TRBJ2-7	CASSPSATSYEQYF	TGCGCCAGCAGCCCGTCGGCTACATCCTACGAGCAGTACTTC
once	TRBV5-1	TRBD2	TRBJ2-3	CASSSGLDHTDTQYF	TGCGCCAGCAGCTCTGGACTAGATCACACAGATACGCAGTATTTT
.	TRBV27	TRBD2	TRBJ2-7	CASSLGTSGGVYEQYF	TGTGCCAGCAGTCTTGGGACTAGCGGGGGGGTCTACGAGCAGTACTTC
.	TRBV6-6	.	TRBJ2-1	CASLNDNEQFF	TGTGCCAGTCTAAATGACAATGAGCAGTTCTTC
.	TRBV6-1	.	TRBJ2-7	CASSSTSNRIEQYF	TGTGCCAGCAGTTCGACCTCTAACCGGATCGAGCAGTACTTC
few	TRBV20-1	.	TRBJ2-5	CSASEETQYF	TGCAGTGCTAGTGAGGAGACCCAGTACTTC
.	TRBV28	TRBD1	TRBJ1-5	CASSSPTRQGGSNQPQHF	TGTGCCAGCAGTTCTCCTACTCGACAGGGTGGAAGCAATCAGCCCCAGCATTTT
.	TRBV7-9	TRBD2	TRBJ2-3	CASSLAGLAGADTQYF	TGTGCCAGCAGCTTAGCAGGCCTAGCGGGAGCAGATACGCAGTATTTT
.	TRBV5-4	.	TRBJ1-2	CASSLQAREYGYTF	TGTGCCAGCAGCTTACAGGCCCGGGAGTATGGCTACACCTTC
.	TRBV2	TRBD1	TRBJ2-7	CASSGTGVGYEQYF	TGTGCCAGCAGTGGGACAGGGGTGGGCTACGAGCAGTACTTC
.	TRBV18	.	TRBJ1-1	CASSPSLILNTEAFF	TGTGCCAGCTCACCATCCCTCATTCTGAACACTGAAGCTTTCTTT
.	TRBV4-1	.	TRBJ2-5	CASSQIGTSQETQYF	TGCGCCAGCAGCCAAATCGGGACCTCCCAAGAGACCCAGTACTTC
.	TRBV7-2	.	TRBJ1-1	CASTSSGVNTEAFF	TGTGCCAGCACCTCCTCAGGTGTTAACACTGAAGCTTTCTTT
.	TRBV6-1	.	TRBJ1-6	CASSEVWSSPLHF	TGTGCCAGCAGTGAAGTATGGAGTTCACCCCTCCACTTT
.	TRBV19	.	TRBJ1-6	CASSIGEGVDSPLHF	TGTGCCAGTAGTATCGGGGAAGGTGTAGATTCACCCCTCCACTTT
.	TRBV6-6	.	TRBJ2-2	CASSSRATGTGELFF	TGTGCCAGCAGTTCACGGGCCACGGGGACCGGGGAGCTGTTTTTT
.	TRBV29-1	TRBD2	TRBJ2-1	CSATLAGARYNEQFF	TGCAGCGCGACTCTAGCGGGGGCCAGGTACAATGAGCAGTTCTTC
.	TRBV7-2	TRBD1	TRBJ1-4	CASSLVKGALEKLFF	TGTGCCAGCAGCTTAGTTAAGGGGGCTCTAGAAAAACTGTTTTTT
.	TRBV7-9	.	TRBJ1-6	CASSLAFVGAYNSPLHF	TGTGCCAGCAGCTTAGCGTTTGTCGGGGCTTATAATTCACCCCTCCACTTT
few	TRBV6-5	.	TRBJ2-6	CASSYSRQTGANVLTF	TGTGCCAGCAGTTACTCGAGACAGACCGGGGCCAACGTCCTGACTTTC
.	TRBV11-2	.	TRBJ1-1	CASSLGGLRTEAFF	TGTGCCAGCAGCTTAGGAGGGTTGAGGACTGAAGCTTTCTTT
.	TRBV6-6	.	TRBJ1-1	CASSYLGGDTEAFF	TGTGCCAGCAGTTACCTTGGAGGGGACACTGAAGCTTTCTTT
.	TRBV7-9	.	TRBJ1-6	CASGGKGPANSPLHF	TGTGCCAGCGGGGGTAAGGGGCCAGCGAATTCACCCCTCCACTTT
.	TRBV9	.	TRBJ2-2	CASSVAPTGGKWTGELFF	TGTGCCAGCAGCGTAGCCCCGACAGGCGGCAAATGGACCGGGGAGCTGTTTTTT
.	TRBV27	.	TRBJ1-1	CASSFNRVNTEAFF	TGTGCCAGCAGTTTTAACAGGGTTAACACTGAAGCTTTCTTT
.	TRBV5-1	TRBD2	TRBJ2-3	CASSSGLAGVTDTQYF	TGCGCCAGCAGCTCGGGACTAGCGGGAGTCACAGATACGCAGTATTTT
.	TRBV18	.	TRBJ2-7	CASSPPGQSYEQYF	TGTGCCAGCTCACCACCGGGCCAGTCCTACGAGCAGTACTTC
.	TRBV2	.	TRBJ2-5	CASRLETQYF	TGTGCCAGCAGGTTGGAGACCCAGTACTTC
.	TRBV30	TRBD1	TRBJ2-6	CAWAGQGIANVLTF	TGTGCCTGGGCGGGACAGGGAATCGCCAACGTCCTGACTTTC
once	TRBV6-6	TRBD1	TRBJ1-1	CASSYTGGTEAFF	TGTGCCAGCAGTTACACAGGGGGCACTGAAGCTTTCTTT
.	TRBV7-9	.	TRBJ1-4	CASSLADGKLFF	TGTGCCAGCAGCTTAGCGGACGGAAAACTGTTTTTT
.	TRBV15	.	TRBJ2-1	CATSRDLTGNEQFF	TGTGCCACCAGCAGAGATCTGACCGGCAATGAGCAGTTCTTC
.	TRBV7-9	.	TRBJ1-5	CASSSSLDRSQPQHF	TGTGCCAGCAGCTCCTCGCTGGACAGAAGTCAGCCCCAGCATTTT
.	TRBV28	TRBD1	TRBJ2-5	CASSFSWTGAQETQYF	TGTGCCAGCAGTTTCTCCTGGACAGGGGCACAAGAGACCCAGTACTTC
.	TRBV2	TRBD1	TRBJ1-2	CASSADRGQYRGYTF	TGTGCCAGCAGTGCGGACAGGGGTCAGTATCGCGGCTACACCTTC
.	TRBV10-2	.	TRBJ1-2	CASSDGGAGYYGYTF	TGCGCCAGCAGTGATGGAGGGGCAGGTTACTATGGCTACACCTTC
.	TRBV7-2	TRBD1	TRBJ1-4	CASSFAGTGSNEKLFF	TGTGCCAGCAGCTTTGCCGGGACAGGCTCTAATGAAAAACTGTTTTTT
.	TRBV6-1	.	TRBJ1-4	CASSGTVTNEKLFF	TGTGCCAGCAGTGGGACAGTTACTAATGAAAAACTGTTTTTT
.	TRBV28	.	TRBJ1-6	CASSPGTVNSPLHF	TGTGCCAGCAGTCCGGGGACGGTTAATTCACCCCTCCACTTT